A selection of T cell receptor beta chains follows, all from one sample in a study of T cells in Graves' hyperthyroidism and ophthalmopathy. From the multiplex PCR reads, TCRdb called clonotypes with MiXCR, one entry per CDR3 protein. This table holds more than 300,000 distinct CDR3 sequences, 14% found once. The sequenced sample consisted of blood. These receptors originate from a woman between 25 and 40 years old with Graves' ophthalmopathy. CDR3s include the opening cysteine and the closing phenylalanine or tryptophan. Fields, in order: clone size, J gene, CDR3 length, V gene, D gene, CDR3 DNA, CDR3 protein. A D gene is named only where the DNA matches it firmly. Size tells how often a clone was seen (once, few, many) or the class of an expanded clone, and some rows leave it out.

size: many
J: TRBJ1-2
length: 18
V: TRBV9
D: TRBD1
DNA: TGTGCCAGCAGCGACCATCCGGGACAGGGCCCGATTAACTATGGCTACACCTTC
CDR3: CASSDHPGQGPINYGYTF

size: few
J: TRBJ1-4
length: 14
V: TRBV5-6
D: NA
DNA: TGTGCCAGCAGCTTGTGGGGGGCCGATGAAAAACTGTTTTTT
CDR3: CASSLWGADEKLFF

size: few
J: TRBJ1-5
length: 15
V: TRBV12-5
D: NA
DNA: TGTGCTAGTGGTTTGGTAACAGGGCGGAATCAGCCCCAGCATTTT
CDR3: CASGLVTGRNQPQHF

size: NA
J: TRBJ2-5
length: 15
V: TRBV2
D: TRBD2
DNA: TGTGCCAGCAGTCCGAATCCCCCCGGGGGGAGGACCCAGTACTTC
CDR3: CASSPNPPGGRTQYF

size: NA
J: TRBJ2-5
length: 13
V: TRBV5-1
D: NA
DNA: TGCGCCAGCAGCCGTCGGGAGATTGAGACCCAGTACTTC
CDR3: CASSRREIETQYF

size: many
J: TRBJ1-5
length: 13
V: TRBV11-2
D: NA
DNA: TGTGCCAGCAGCTTAGACGCGGGTCAGCCCCAGCATTTT
CDR3: CASSLDAGQPQHF

size: few
J: TRBJ2-7
length: 16
V: TRBV5-8
D: NA
DNA: TGTGCCAGCAGCCCCGAAGGCCGGGGTTCTTTTCGCGAGCAGTACTTC
CDR3: CASSPEGRGSFREQYF

size: many
J: TRBJ2-7
length: 16
V: TRBV2
D: TRBD2
DNA: TGTGCCAGCAGTGAAAGTACCCCACTAGCGGGCTACGAGCAGTACTTC
CDR3: CASSESTPLAGYEQYF

size: many
J: TRBJ2-1
length: 15
V: TRBV11-2
D: TRBD2
DNA: TGTGCCAGCAGCTCATCGGGACTAGCTGGCAATGAGCAGTTCTTC
CDR3: CASSSSGLAGNEQFF

size: many
J: TRBJ2-5
length: 13
V: TRBV20-1
D: NA
DNA: TGCAGTGCTAGGGGGGCCCGGGGAGAGACCCAGTACTTC
CDR3: CSARGARGETQYF

size: NA
J: TRBJ1-2
length: 15
V: TRBV4-1
D: TRBD1
DNA: TGCGCCAGCAGCCGACAACAGGGGGCTGTGAATGGCTACACCTTC
CDR3: CASSRQQGAVNGYTF

size: few
J: TRBJ2-7
length: 15
V: TRBV4-1
D: NA
DNA: TGCGCCAGCAGCCAAGAGCAGGGGATTCTCTACGAGCAGTACTTC
CDR3: CASSQEQGILYEQYF

size: many
J: TRBJ1-1
length: 14
V: TRBV11-2
D: NA
DNA: TGTGCCAGCAGCTCCTGGATCGCGAACACTGAAGCTTTCTTT
CDR3: CASSSWIANTEAFF

size: many
J: TRBJ2-5
length: 14
V: TRBV29-1
D: TRBD2
DNA: TGCAGCGTAGCTAGCGGGGGGACTGGGGAGACCCAGTACTTC
CDR3: CSVASGGTGETQYF

size: many
J: TRBJ1-1
length: 14
V: TRBV30
D: NA
DNA: TGTGCCTGGAGTTATACGGAGATGAACACTGAAGCTTTCTTT
CDR3: CAWSYTEMNTEAFF

size: few
J: TRBJ2-3
length: 16
V: TRBV3-1
D: NA
DNA: TGTGCCAGCAGCCTACGACCCGGGGTGGGCACAGATACGCAGTATTTT
CDR3: CASSLRPGVGTDTQYF

size: many
J: TRBJ1-4
length: 15
V: TRBV28
D: TRBD1
DNA: TGTGCCAGCAGTCCCCCTAGAGGGGGCGGTGAAAAACTGTTTTTT
CDR3: CASSPPRGGGEKLFF

size: NA
J: TRBJ2-1
length: 14
V: TRBV28
D: NA
DNA: TGTGCCAGCAGTTCCCACTGGGGACCAAATGAGCAGTTCTTC
CDR3: CASSSHWGPNEQFF

size: NA
J: TRBJ2-3
length: 15
V: TRBV5-5
D: NA
DNA: TGTGCCACGGGCTGGGGGGGCACGGGGACAGATACGCAGTATTTT
CDR3: CATGWGGTGTDTQYF

size: many
J: TRBJ2-7
length: 15
V: TRBV5-1
D: TRBD2
DNA: TGCGCCAGCAGCGACGGACTAGCGGGAGCCTACGAGCAGTACTTC
CDR3: CASSDGLAGAYEQYF

size: many
J: TRBJ1-4
length: 14
V: TRBV3-1
D: NA
DNA: TGTGCCAGCAGCCTGTCAGGGACGGCAGAAAAACTGTTTTTT
CDR3: CASSLSGTAEKLFF

size: many
J: TRBJ1-1
length: 13
V: TRBV30
D: NA
DNA: TGTGCCTGGAGTGTACTCCGTAACACTGAAGCTTTCTTT
CDR3: CAWSVLRNTEAFF

size: many
J: TRBJ2-3
length: 14
V: TRBV28
D: NA
DNA: TGTGCCAGCAGCTCACCCGGGACTTATACAAAGTGGTATTTT
CDR3: CASSSPGTYTKWYF

size: many
J: TRBJ2-3
length: 15
V: TRBV7-2
D: NA
DNA: TGTGCCAGCAGCAATCCGGGCCCTGCGATAGATACGCAGTATTTT
CDR3: CASSNPGPAIDTQYF

size: few
J: TRBJ2-1
length: 12
V: TRBV5-6
D: NA
DNA: TGTGCCAGCAGCTCCTCAGAGAATGAGCAGTTCTTC
CDR3: CASSSSENEQFF

size: many
J: TRBJ1-6
length: 14
V: TRBV12-3/TRBV12-4
D: NA
DNA: TGTGCCAGCGCCTTGAGGGGGGAAAATTCACCCCTCCACTTT
CDR3: CASALRGENSPLHF

size: few
J: TRBJ2-2
length: 14
V: TRBV27
D: NA
DNA: TGTGCCAGCAGTTTTCAGGGGAGGCCCGGGGAGCTGTTTTTT
CDR3: CASSFQGRPGELFF

size: few
J: TRBJ1-6
length: 16
V: TRBV6-6
D: TRBD1
DNA: TGTGCCAGCAGTTACTCGATGACAGGGTTTGGTTCACCCCTCCACTTT
CDR3: CASSYSMTGFGSPLHF

size: many
J: TRBJ2-1
length: 14
V: TRBV12-3/TRBV12-4
D: NA
DNA: TGTGCCAGCAGTTCAGTGGGGAGCGGCAATGAGCAGTTCTTC
CDR3: CASSSVGSGNEQFF

size: many
J: TRBJ2-1
length: 15
V: TRBV2
D: NA
DNA: TGTGCCAGCAGTGAACGGGGGGCTCTAAACAATGAGCAGTTCTTC
CDR3: CASSERGALNNEQFF

size: once
J: TRBJ2-5
length: 15
V: TRBV11-2
D: TRBD2
DNA: TGTGCCAGCAGCTTTGTGTGGGGGGGCCAAGAGACCCAGTACTTC
CDR3: CASSFVWGGQETQYF

size: many
J: TRBJ1-1
length: 15
V: TRBV30
D: NA
DNA: TGTGCCTGGAGTAAGTCAGTGGCCGGTTGGACTGAAGCTTTCTTT
CDR3: CAWSKSVAGWTEAFF

size: NA
J: TRBJ2-2
length: 17
V: TRBV19
D: TRBD2
DNA: TGTGCCAGTAGTATAGATGGCCCGGGGGGAGCGTTCGGGGAGCTGTTTTTT
CDR3: CASSIDGPGGAFGELFF

size: NA
J: TRBJ2-3
length: 17
V: TRBV29-1
D: TRBD2
DNA: TGCAGCATCGGGACCCCGACCACTGGGAGGGGCGCAGATACGCAGTATTTT
CDR3: CSIGTPTTGRGADTQYF

size: many
J: TRBJ2-3
length: 14
V: TRBV9
D: TRBD2
DNA: TGTGCCAGCAGCGCAGCGGGGACCACAGATACGCAGTATTTT
CDR3: CASSAAGTTDTQYF

size: many
J: TRBJ2-1
length: 14
V: TRBV12-3/TRBV12-4
D: NA
DNA: TGTGCCAGCAGTTTCTCTAGTGGGTTGAATGAGCAGTTCTTC
CDR3: CASSFSSGLNEQFF

size: many
J: TRBJ2-2
length: 17
V: TRBV20-1
D: TRBD1
DNA: TGCAGTGCTAGAGATCTGGAAGGGGGCGCGAACACCGGGGAGCTGTTTTTT
CDR3: CSARDLEGGANTGELFF

size: few
J: TRBJ2-2
length: 16
V: TRBV25-1
D: NA
DNA: TGTGCCAGCAGTGTAGGGGCAGGGAGGGGGACCGGGGAGCTGTTTTTT
CDR3: CASSVGAGRGTGELFF

size: NA
J: TRBJ1-5
length: 13
V: TRBV6-4
D: NA
DNA: TGTGCCAGCGGGGGCCCCGGCAATCAGCCCCAGCATTTT
CDR3: CASGGPGNQPQHF

size: NA
J: TRBJ2-5
length: 13
V: TRBV28
D: NA
DNA: TGTGCCAGCAGAAAAGGGGCGATAGAGACCCAGTACTTC
CDR3: CASRKGAIETQYF

size: many
J: TRBJ1-2
length: 13
V: TRBV7-9
D: TRBD1
DNA: TGTGCCAGCAGCTTCACCGGGACAGATGGCTACACCTTC
CDR3: CASSFTGTDGYTF

size: NA
J: TRBJ1-2
length: 14
V: TRBV4-2
D: NA
DNA: TGTGCCAGCAGCCAAGTTGGGGGAGGGTATGGCTACACCTTC
CDR3: CASSQVGGGYGYTF

size: few
J: TRBJ1-2
length: 16
V: TRBV6-1
D: NA
DNA: TGTGCCAGCAGTAAATCCCTGGGCAGGCTATACGATGGCTACACCTTC
CDR3: CASSKSLGRLYDGYTF

size: few
J: TRBJ1-5
length: 13
V: TRBV20-1
D: NA
DNA: TGCAGTGCTAGACGCCCCGGCAATCAGCCCCAGCATTTT
CDR3: CSARRPGNQPQHF

size: many
J: TRBJ2-2
length: 11
V: TRBV20-1
D: NA
DNA: TGCAGTGCTATTAGCACCGGGGAGCTGTTTTTT
CDR3: CSAISTGELFF

size: NA
J: TRBJ2-3
length: 16
V: TRBV20-1
D: TRBD2
DNA: TGCAGTGCTTCCTCGGGTAGCGGGGGGTACACAGATACGCAGTATTTT
CDR3: CSASSGSGGYTDTQYF

size: NA
J: TRBJ1-5
length: 17
V: TRBV28
D: TRBD1
DNA: TGTGCCAGCAGTTTTGGAGGACCGGGACAGGGGAGTCAGCCCCAGCATTTT
CDR3: CASSFGGPGQGSQPQHF

size: many
J: TRBJ2-5
length: 17
V: TRBV28
D: NA
DNA: TGTGCCAGCAGTTCTCAACAGGGGAGGGGGTACCAAGAGACCCAGTACTTC
CDR3: CASSSQQGRGYQETQYF

size: many
J: TRBJ2-5
length: 14
V: TRBV20-1
D: NA
DNA: TGCAGTGCTAGAGCAATGGAGTCTTGGGAGACCCAGTACTTC
CDR3: CSARAMESWETQYF

size: many
J: TRBJ2-3
length: 16
V: TRBV4-2
D: TRBD2
DNA: TGTGCCAGCAGCCGTTACATAGCGGGGGTTGGTGATACGCAGTATTTT
CDR3: CASSRYIAGVGDTQYF

size: many
J: TRBJ2-1
length: 16
V: TRBV7-9
D: TRBD1
DNA: TGTGCCAGCAGCAAAGCCGGGACAGGGACTAACAATGAGCAGTTCTTC
CDR3: CASSKAGTGTNNEQFF

size: many
J: TRBJ2-5
length: 16
V: TRBV15
D: TRBD2
DNA: TGTGCCACCAGCAGAGATCGAGCGGGGAATCAAGAGACCCAGTACTTC
CDR3: CATSRDRAGNQETQYF